The 6 T cell receptor beta chains in this list originate from one sample, sequenced in a study of OX40 agonist ivuxolimab in advanced cancers. This table comes from immunoSEQ multiplex PCR, and its TCRdb copy is limited to in-frame clones, with some not included. The data show over 90,000 clones, around 94% seen once. The source was CD4+ or CD8+ T cells sorted from blood, collected in a trial of the OX40 agonist ivuxolimab. The receptor set was obtained from an adult with an advanced solid tumor such as melanoma, head and neck, liver or kidney cancer.

The chain has TRBV5-1 and TRBJ2-3, with D possibly TRBD2 on 7 matching bases. V dropped 5 bases and J dropped 0 bases, with 16 bases sitting between them. There are 16 residues in the CDR3. Germline CDR1 and CDR2: SGHRS and YFSETQ. CDR3 coding DNA: TGCGCCAGCAGTCGGGGGGCAGTGGGGAGCACAGATACGCAGTATTTT. This gives the protein CASSRGAVGSTDTQYF.

This rearrangement joins TRBV7-2 to TRBJ2-7; D gene uncertain. Germline loops: CDR1 SGHTA, CDR2 FQGNSA. The CDR3 is made up of 17 amino acids. The V gene lost 5 bases and the J gene lost 6 bases, with 26 bases spanning the gap. This CDR3 reads CASSPSQWAHFQIEQYF. The DNA for the CDR3 is TGTGCCAGCAGCCCCTCTCAATGGGCACACTTTCAGATCGAGCAGTACTTC.

The chain recombines TRBV14 with TRBJ2-7; D is unresolved. The CDR3 covers 11 residues. Between the trimmed V and J ends, which lost 1 base and 6 bases, there was a span of 4 bases. Germline lookup yields CDR1 SGHDN and CDR2 FVKESK. The CDR3, as DNA: TGTGCCAGCAGCCAAGGTGGCGAGCAGTACTTC. It yields the protein CASSQGGEQYF.

This clone was seen only once. J is TRBJ2-7 and V is TRBV7-2, with a weak D call TRBD2 (6 bases). This CDR3 region has 15 residues. V was shortened by 4 bases and J by 2 bases, with 15 bases between the two germline ends. In germline, CDR1 is SGHTA, CDR2 FQGNSA. DNA for the CDR3: TGTGCCAGCAGCTGGTCGGCCGGCGGGACCTACGAGCAGTACTTC. The encoded protein is CASSWSAGGTYEQYF.

The rearrangement links TRBV2 to TRBJ2-5; 14 bases match TRBD2. The CDR3 sequence is 17 residues long. Losses at the gene ends were 0 bases for V and 3 bases for J; bases not matched to a gene: 3. Germline V gene data show CDR1 as SNHLY and CDR2 as FYNNEI. The CDR3 loop reads CASSEALGLAGEETQYF. In DNA form, the CDR3 reads TGTGCCAGCAGTGAAGCCCTGGGACTAGCGGGAGAAGAGACCCAGTACTTC.

The V call is TRBV15, the J call TRBJ2-5; D call uncertain. The ends were cut back, 3 bases at V and 5 bases at J, with 10 bases in the middle. Germline V gene lookup returns CDR1 LNHNV and CDR2 YYDKDF (reference sequence). The CDR3 contains 13 residues. The CDR3 here is CATSRSKGETQYF. The CDR3 region has the DNA TGTGCCACCAGCAGGTCGAAAGGGGAGACCCAGTACTTC.